This TCR beta chain was documented in a study of human T cells and chemical hapten exposure. Study-level results: Donors' alopecia may make their immune response differ from healthy people's.

This clonotype was counted only a few times. Its antigen remains unknown. Time point reported: pre-sensitization, week 0. Specified treatment: therapeutic diphenylcyclopropenone sensitization with weekly scalp DPC. Germline V lookup: CDR1 SGHRS, CDR2 YFSETQ. The CDR3 length is 13 residues. Trimming cost V 0 bases and J 9 bases, with 10 bases left between them. The library labeled individual cDNA molecules by adding unique molecular identifiers to them. Per the original methods: Ranging from roughly 20,000 to 750,000, TCR counts per sample had a median value of around 92,000. MiXCR, run by TCRdb on the RACE reads, gives a single entry per CDR3 protein. TCRdb assigned the V and J calls; the authors' analysis was not used. Seen here are 350,000 to 450,000 distinct CDR3 sequences, 4.5% to 6% observed once, and the top ten hold 2.5% to 3%.

The sequences come from whole blood, collected in connection with sensitization to the hapten diphenylcyclopropenone (DPC). The origin of this receptor is a woman between 45 and 60 years old with alopecia areata. Some clones in this sample may be carry-over from other donors' samples. The chain couples TRBV5-1 to TRBJ2-1; D not certain. The CDR3 sequence is CASSLAGDREQFF. The CDR3, as DNA: TGCGCCAGCAGCTTGGCCGGAGACCGTGAGCAGTTCTTC.